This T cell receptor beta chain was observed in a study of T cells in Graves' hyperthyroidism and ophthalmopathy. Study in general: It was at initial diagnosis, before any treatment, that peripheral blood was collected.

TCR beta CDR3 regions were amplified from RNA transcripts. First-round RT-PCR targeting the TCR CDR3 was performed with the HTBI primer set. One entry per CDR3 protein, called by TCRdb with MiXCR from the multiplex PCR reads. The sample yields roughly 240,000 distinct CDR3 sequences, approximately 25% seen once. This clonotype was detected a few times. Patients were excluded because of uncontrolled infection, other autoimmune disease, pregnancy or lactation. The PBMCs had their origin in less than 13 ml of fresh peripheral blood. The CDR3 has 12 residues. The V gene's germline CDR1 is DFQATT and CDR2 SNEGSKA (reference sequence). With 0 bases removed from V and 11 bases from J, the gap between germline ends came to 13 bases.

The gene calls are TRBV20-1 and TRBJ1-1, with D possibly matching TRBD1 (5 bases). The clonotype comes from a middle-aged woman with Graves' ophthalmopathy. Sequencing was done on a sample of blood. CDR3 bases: TGCAGTGCTAGAGATTGGCAGGGCCCGGCTTTCTTT. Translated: CSARDWQGPAFF.